The rows below give T cell receptor beta chains drawn from one sample of a study of T cells in Graves' hyperthyroidism and ophthalmopathy. TCRdb re-analysed the multiplex PCR reads in MiXCR, keeping a single row per CDR3 protein. This table has 690,000 or so distinct CDR3 sequences, roughly a sixth appearing once. The sequenced sample was blood. These receptor sequences come from a woman between 50 and 59 years old with Graves' hyperthyroidism that later progressed to Graves' ophthalmopathy. The CDR3 runs from the conserved cysteine through the conserved F or W. The D gene is left open where the match is weak. The size field is filled for only some rows; it gives once, few, many or a size class.

abundance | d_gene | j_gene | v_gene | CDR3aa | CDR3nt
many | - | TRBJ2-5 | TRBV3-1 | CASSQGWEETQYF | TGTGCCAGCAGCCAAGGGTGGGAAGAGACCCAGTACTTC
- | TRBD1 | TRBJ2-5 | TRBV3-1 | CASSQVGTRDREMETQYF | TGTGCCAGCAGCCAAGTGGGGACCCGGGACAGGGAAATGGAGACCCAGTACTTC
- | TRBD2 | TRBJ2-2 | TRBV11-3 | CASSPSGGAGNGELFF | TGTGCCAGCAGCCCGAGCGGGGGGGCCGGTAACGGGGAGCTGTTTTTT
- | TRBD1 | TRBJ2-7 | TRBV20-1 | CSARVGTGSWEQYF | TGCAGTGCTAGAGTCGGGACAGGGAGTTGGGAGCAGTACTTC
- | - | TRBJ1-3 | TRBV6-1 | CASSNGRTSGNTIYF | TGTGCCAGCAGCAACGGGCGGACCTCTGGAAACACCATATATTTT
few | TRBD2 | TRBJ2-1 | TRBV6-2/TRBV6-3 | CASSWLAGGLEQFF | TGTGCCAGCAGTTGGCTAGCGGGGGGACTTGAGCAGTTCTTC
few | TRBD2 | TRBJ2-7 | TRBV6-9 | CASSYSNSGGIYEQYF | TGTGCCAGCAGTTACAGTAATAGCGGGGGAATCTACGAGCAGTACTTC
- | TRBD2 | TRBJ2-2 | TRBV20-1 | CSARGTSDTGELFF | TGCAGTGCTAGGGGGACTAGCGACACCGGGGAGCTGTTTTTT
- | - | TRBJ1-1 | TRBV3-1 | CTSSQGTRNTEAFF | TGTACCAGCAGCCAAGGGACGCGGAACACTGAAGCTTTCTTT
many | - | TRBJ2-3 | TRBV6-1 | CASSVGSTDTQYF | TGTGCCAGCAGTGTGGGCAGCACAGATACGCAGTATTTT
many | - | TRBJ1-2 | TRBV15 | CATSHRDEHYGYTF | TGTGCCACCAGTCACAGGGACGAGCACTATGGCTACACCTTC
many | - | TRBJ1-1 | TRBV3-1 | CASSQGGLGNTEAFF | TGTGCCAGCAGCCAAGGGGGTTTGGGGAACACTGAAGCTTTCTTT
few | - | TRBJ2-7 | TRBV6-2/TRBV6-3 | CASSWNSYEQYF | TGTGCCAGCAGCTGGAACTCCTACGAGCAGTACTTC
many | - | TRBJ2-6 | TRBV11-2 | CASTPWSGANVLTF | TGTGCCAGCACCCCTTGGTCTGGGGCCAACGTCCTGACTTTC
- | - | TRBJ2-5 | TRBV13 | CASSTPYTRETQYF | TGTGCCAGCAGCACCCCTTATACCCGAGAGACCCAGTACTTC
- | TRBD1 | TRBJ1-5 | TRBV3-1 | CASSQGGQRNQPQHF | TGTGCCAGCAGCCAAGGGGGACAGCGCAATCAGCCCCAGCATTTT
once | TRBD1 | TRBJ1-1 | TRBV2 | CASSELKKWDRGKGTEAFF | TGTGCCAGCAGTGAATTAAAGAAATGGGACAGGGGGAAGGGAACTGAAGCTTTCTTT
many | - | TRBJ1-5 | TRBV20-1 | CSAGNRDQPQHF | TGCAGTGCTGGAAACAGGGATCAGCCCCAGCATTTT
few | TRBD2 | TRBJ2-3 | TRBV5-1 | CASTSSGGEDTQYF | TGCGCCAGCACGTCTAGCGGGGGGGAAGATACGCAGTATTTT
few | - | TRBJ1-2 | TRBV2 | CASSEFIGGISNYGYTF | TGTGCCAGCAGTGAATTTATAGGGGGGATTTCTAACTATGGCTACACCTTC
- | TRBD1 | TRBJ1-4 | TRBV30 | CAWTEGQGDEKLFF | TGTGCCTGGACGGAGGGACAGGGGGATGAAAAACTGTTTTTT
- | - | TRBJ2-3 | TRBV20-1 | CSARVGGYGTDTQYF | TGCAGTGCTAGAGTGGGAGGTTACGGCACAGATACGCAGTATTTT
many | TRBD2 | TRBJ2-7 | TRBV7-2 | CASSSTSGGTLQQYF | TGTGCCAGCAGCTCGACTAGCGGGGGGACTCTGCAGCAGTACTTC
many | TRBD1 | TRBJ2-7 | TRBV5-1 | CASAGTANYEQYF | TGCGCCAGCGCCGGGACAGCGAATTACGAGCAGTACTTC
- | - | TRBJ1-1 | TRBV5-1 | CASSFDIQTMNTEAFF | TGCGCCAGCAGCTTCGATATCCAGACAATGAACACTGAAGCTTTCTTT
- | - | TRBJ1-5 | TRBV15 | CATADGGLVNQPQHF | TGTGCCACCGCAGACGGGGGGCTGGTTAATCAGCCCCAGCATTTT
few | - | TRBJ1-2 | TRBV27 | CASSLFRGLDGYTF | TGTGCCAGCAGTTTATTCAGGGGCTTGGATGGCTACACCTTC
few | TRBD1 | TRBJ1-2 | TRBV6-1 | CASSPGQGIGYTF | TGTGCCAGCAGTCCGGGACAGGGCATTGGCTACACCTTC
many | TRBD1 | TRBJ1-2 | TRBV12-3/TRBV12-4 | CASSLDRAGYTF | TGTGCCAGCAGCTTGGACAGGGCGGGCTACACCTTC
- | TRBD2 | TRBJ2-7 | TRBV7-9 | CASSPSSGGSFSYEQYF | TGTGCCAGCAGCCCCTCTAGCGGGGGGTCCTTCTCCTACGAGCAGTACTTC
- | - | TRBJ1-1 | TRBV6-2/TRBV6-3 | CASSGKTLGTEAFF | TGTGCCAGCAGTGGGAAGACCTTGGGCACTGAAGCTTTCTTT
- | - | TRBJ2-3 | TRBV10-3 | CAISGQTDTQYF | TGTGCCATCAGTGGACAGACAGATACGCAGTATTTT
- | - | TRBJ1-3 | TRBV20-1 | CSATLGRDSGNTIYF | TGCAGTGCTACCCTAGGACGGGACTCTGGAAACACCATATATTTT
many | - | TRBJ2-4 | TRBV5-1 | CASSSSVADGNIQYF | TGCGCCAGCAGCTCCTCCGTGGCGGATGGAAACATTCAGTACTTC
many | TRBD2 | TRBJ2-1 | TRBV20-1 | CSASGSAGGYNEQFF | TGCAGTGCTAGCGGGTCGGCGGGGGGTTACAATGAGCAGTTCTTC
many | - | TRBJ1-2 | TRBV30 | CAWSVTAYGYTF | TGTGCCTGGAGTGTCACAGCCTATGGCTACACCTTC
few | TRBD1 | TRBJ1-4 | TRBV6-5 | CASSYSNQARGKIEKLFF | TGTGCCAGCAGTTACTCGAATCAGGCCAGGGGGAAAATTGAAAAACTGTTTTTT
- | TRBD1 | TRBJ2-1 | TRBV29-1 | CSVYRDSYNEQFF | TGCAGCGTTTATCGGGACAGTTACAATGAGCAGTTCTTC
few | - | TRBJ2-2 | TRBV3-1 | CASSQMARGATSTGELFF | TGTGCCAGCAGCCAAATGGCCCGAGGGGCAACAAGCACCGGGGAGCTGTTTTTT
- | TRBD2 | TRBJ2-1 | TRBV20-1 | CSARAGGVYNEQFF | TGCAGTGCTAGAGCCGGGGGGGTCTACAATGAGCAGTTCTTC
- | TRBD1 | TRBJ1-2 | TRBV20-1 | CSARPRTGEVSNTF | TGCAGTGCTAGACCTCGGACAGGGGAAGTTTCGAACACCTTC
many | - | TRBJ2-1 | TRBV30 | CAWMEGGPWIEQFF | TGTGCCTGGATGGAGGGGGGGCCGTGGATTGAGCAGTTCTTC
- | - | TRBJ1-5 | TRBV29-1 | CSVGLGEDQPQHF | TGCAGCGTTGGCCTTGGGGAGGATCAGCCCCAGCATTTT
- | - | TRBJ2-1 | TRBV4-1 | CASSQDWGAGQFF | TGCGCCAGCAGCCAAGATTGGGGTGCAGGGCAGTTCTTC
- | TRBD2 | TRBJ2-3 | TRBV3-1 | CASSHRTSGGSADTQYF | TGTGCCAGCAGCCACAGGACTAGCGGGGGGTCGGCAGATACGCAGTATTTT
few | - | TRBJ1-2 | TRBV10-3 | CAIRRGGQGGYTF | TGTGCCATCAGGCGAGGGGGTCAAGGGGGCTACACCTTC
few | TRBD1 | TRBJ2-6 | TRBV12-3/TRBV12-4 | CASSQDRSSGANVLTF | TGTGCCAGCAGCCAGGACAGGAGCTCTGGGGCCAACGTCCTGACTTTC
- | - | TRBJ1-6 | TRBV27 | CASRTLNSPLHF | TGTGCCAGCAGGACCCTCAATTCACCCCTCCACTTT
- | - | TRBJ2-6 | TRBV6-2/TRBV6-3 | CASSYVGLGANVLTF | TGTGCCAGCAGTTACGTGGGGCTTGGGGCCAACGTCCTGACTTTC
many | - | TRBJ1-1 | TRBV2 | CASSEQGNTEAFF | TGTGCCAGCAGTGAACAGGGGAACACTGAAGCTTTCTTT
many | TRBD1 | TRBJ1-1 | TRBV6-1 | CASRKIRGHPNTEAFF | TGTGCCAGCAGGAAAATCAGGGGGCACCCGAACACTGAAGCTTTCTTT
many | TRBD1 | TRBJ1-1 | TRBV2 | CASSGTGGTEAFF | TGTGCCAGCAGTGGGACAGGGGGCACTGAAGCTTTCTTT
few | - | TRBJ2-7 | TRBV20-1 | CSARPLNYYEQYF | TGCAGCGCTAGACCCTTGAACTACTACGAGCAGTACTTC
- | TRBD1 | TRBJ1-2 | TRBV15 | CATSRDQGGGYYGYTF | TGTGCCACCAGCAGAGATCAAGGGGGCGGGTACTATGGCTACACCTTC